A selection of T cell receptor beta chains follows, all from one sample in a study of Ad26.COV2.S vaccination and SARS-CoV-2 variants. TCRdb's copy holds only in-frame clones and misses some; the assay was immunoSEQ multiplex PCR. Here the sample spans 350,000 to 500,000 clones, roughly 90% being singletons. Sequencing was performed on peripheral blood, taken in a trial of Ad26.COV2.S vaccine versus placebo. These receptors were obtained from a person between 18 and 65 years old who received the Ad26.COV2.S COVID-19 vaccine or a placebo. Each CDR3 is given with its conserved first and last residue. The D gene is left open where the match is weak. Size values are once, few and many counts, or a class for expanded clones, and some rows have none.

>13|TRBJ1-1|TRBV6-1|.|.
CASSEGPYTEAFF
TGTGCCAGCAGTGAAGGCCCATACACTGAAGCTTTCTTT
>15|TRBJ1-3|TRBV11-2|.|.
CASSLGGSGGNTIYF
TGTGCCAGCAGCTTAGGAGGCAGCGGTGGAAACACCATATATTTT
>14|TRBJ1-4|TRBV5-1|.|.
CASSLQATNEKLFF
TGCGCCAGCAGCCTACAGGCAACTAATGAAAAACTGTTTTTT
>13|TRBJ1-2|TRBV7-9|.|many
CASSLGAGAGYTF
TGTGCCAGCAGCTTGGGGGCTGGGGCTGGCTACACCTTC
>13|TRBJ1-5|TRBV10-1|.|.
CASSAGSGQPQHF
TGCGCCAGCAGCGCAGGGTCAGGTCAGCCCCAGCATTTT
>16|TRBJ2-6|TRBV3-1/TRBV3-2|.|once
CASSQELRVEANVLTF
TGTGCCAGCAGCCAAGAACTTCGGGTGGAGGCCAACGTCCTGACTTTC
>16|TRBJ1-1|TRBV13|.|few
CASSLVYSGPNTEAFF
TGTGCCAGCAGCTTGGTTTATTCGGGACCGAACACTGAAGCTTTCTTT
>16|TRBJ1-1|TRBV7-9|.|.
CASSWRPQHMNTEAFF
TGTGCCAGCAGCTGGCGACCGCAACACATGAACACTGAAGCTTTCTTT
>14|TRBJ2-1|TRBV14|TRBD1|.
CASSHGQGYNEQFF
TGTGCCAGCAGCCATGGACAGGGCTACAATGAGCAGTTCTTC
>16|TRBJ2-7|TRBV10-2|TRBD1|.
CASSKQSDRVSYEQYF
TGCGCCAGCAGCAAACAATCGGACAGGGTCTCCTACGAGCAGTACTTC
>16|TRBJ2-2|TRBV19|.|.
CASGSSAGPNTGELFF
TGTGCCAGTGGGTCCAGCGCGGGGCCGAACACCGGGGAGCTGTTTTTT
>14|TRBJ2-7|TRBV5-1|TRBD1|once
CASSRSPGQYEQYF
TGCGCCAGCAGCAGGTCGCCGGGACAGTACGAGCAGTACTTC
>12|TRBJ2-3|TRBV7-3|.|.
CASSSETDTQYF
TGTGCCAGCAGCTCGGAGACAGATACGCAGTATTTT
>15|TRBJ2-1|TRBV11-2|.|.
CASSRTGRGGNEQFF
TGTGCCAGCAGCAGGACGGGCCGAGGGGGCAATGAGCAGTTCTTC
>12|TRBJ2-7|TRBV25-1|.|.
CASSGDSYEQYF
TGTGCCAGCAGTGGAGACAGTTACGAGCAGTACTTC
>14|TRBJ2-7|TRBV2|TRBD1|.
CASSDGTGDYEQYF
TGTGCCAGCAGTGATGGGACAGGGGACTACGAGCAGTACTTC
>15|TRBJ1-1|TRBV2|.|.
CASSDGAGLSTEAFF
TGTGCCAGCAGTGATGGGGCCGGTTTGAGCACTGAAGCTTTCTTT